This TCR beta chain derives from a study of spatial heterogeneity in lung cancer. About the research overall: Unique TCR and UMI combinations averaged more than ten appearances each in raw reads. Study-level points and caveats: In blood, ubiquitous expanded tumor TCRs appeared more at resection than follow-up.

Each CDR3 protein gets one entry after TCRdb re-called the 5' RACE reads with MiXCR. The sample gives 40,000 or so distinct CDR3 sequences, around 7% of which show up once; under 30% is in the top ten. There are a few counts of this clonotype. Antigen unknown. Time point reported: sample taken at primary tumor resection. Unsorted whole RNA from tumor, nontumor lung or frozen PBMC underwent sequencing. This CDR3 region has 16 residues. Trimming cost V 3 bases and J 7 bases, with 19 bases left between them. CDR1 and CDR2 from the germline V gene are MNHEY and SVGEGT. The origin of this receptor is a male donor with early-stage non-small cell lung cancer. V gene TRBV6-2 or TRBV6-3 combines with J gene TRBJ2-1; TRBD2 might be the D (5 bases). The sequenced sample was PBMCs, obtained at surgery. Here the CDR3 DNA reads TGTGCCAGCAGTTATGCCCATCAAGGGAGTAGGAATGAGCAGTTCTTC. Protein product: CASSYAHQGSRNEQFF.